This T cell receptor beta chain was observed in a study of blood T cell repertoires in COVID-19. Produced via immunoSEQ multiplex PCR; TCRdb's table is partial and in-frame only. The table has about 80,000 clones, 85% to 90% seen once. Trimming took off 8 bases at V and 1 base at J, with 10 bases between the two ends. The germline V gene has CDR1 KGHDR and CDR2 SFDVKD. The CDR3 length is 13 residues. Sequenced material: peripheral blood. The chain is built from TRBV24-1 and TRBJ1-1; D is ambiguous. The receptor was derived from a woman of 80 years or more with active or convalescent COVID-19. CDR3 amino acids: CATTTSRNTEAFF. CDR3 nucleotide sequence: TGTGCCACCACGACTTCGAGGAACACTGAAGCTTTCTTT.